These 23 T cell receptor beta chains share one sample of origin, sequenced in a study of early T cells in non-severe SARS-CoV-2 infection. TCRdb re-derived calls from the 5' RACE reads in MiXCR, one entry per CDR3 protein. Here the sample spans under 60,000 distinct CDR3 sequences, about 10% being singletons. The sequenced sample consisted of whole blood. Receptors originate from an adult who was a healthcare worker with PCR-confirmed SARS-CoV-2 infection or an uninfected control (not recorded which).

This clonotype was detected ten times or more. CDR3 protein: CASSRLAENSYEQYF. The CDR3 DNA reads TGTGCCAGCAGCCGACTAGCGGAAAACTCCTACGAGCAGTACTTC. This chain uses TRBV12-3 or TRBV12-4 with TRBJ2-7; TRBD2 matches at 9 bases. The CDR3 is made up of 15 amino acids. V shed 6 bases, J shed 0 bases, and the junction held 6 bases outside the gene matches.

This clonotype was detected ten times or more. The V call is TRBV19, the J call TRBJ2-5, with TRBD1 matching 7 bases. CDR3 size: 14 residues. V shed 8 bases and J 4 bases; nucleotides not matched to a gene: 10. Germline loops: CDR1 LNHDA, CDR2 SQIVND (reference sequence). The CDR3 nucleotides read TGTGCCAGTCATGAAGGAAGGGGGCGAGAGACCCAGTACTTC. Its translation is CASHEGRGRETQYF.

The chain couples TRBV2 to TRBJ2-1; 7 bases match TRBD2. The CDR3 has 14 amino acids. The V and J ends lost 6 bases and 10 bases, in that order; junction bases with no gene match: 12. The germline V gene has CDR1 SNHLY and CDR2 FYNNEI. The CDR3 region is CASSGDYQGVEQFF. Here the CDR3 DNA reads TGTGCCAGCAGCGGGGACTACCAGGGCGTGGAGCAGTTCTTC.

The chain combines TRBV7-2 with TRBJ1-2, with a weak D call TRBD1 (5 bases). The CDR3 sequence is 12 residues long. CDR1 and CDR2 from the germline V gene are SGHTA and FQGNSA. Deletions cut 1 base from V and 8 bases from J, with 8 bases between. The CDR3 DNA reads TGTGCCAGCAGCTTAGGTTGGGACGGCTACACCTTC. This gives the protein CASSLGWDGYTF.

In this sample, this clonotype turned up a few times. This chain links TRBV3-1 with TRBJ1-5, with D hard to call. CDR3 length: 14 amino acids. Trimming removed 3 bases from V and 0 bases from J, with 6 bases in between. The germline CDR1 and CDR2 sequences are LGHDT and YNNKEL (reference sequence). CDR3 loop: CASSHGGSNQPQHF. In DNA, the CDR3 is TGTGCCAGCAGCCATGGCGGTAGCAATCAGCCCCAGCATTTT.

This chain connects TRBV6-5 to TRBJ2-1; TRBD2 is a possible D gene (7 bases). CDR3 length equals 13 residues. Trimming shortened V by 6 bases and J by 8 bases, and 14 bases separated the two germline ends. Germline CDR1 is MNHEY and CDR2 is SVGAGI. This chain's CDR3 is CASSAGAIYEQFF. CDR3 bases: TGTGCCAGCAGCGCGGGGGCAATATATGAGCAGTTCTTC.

This clonotype was observed at least ten times. The rearrangement uses TRBV5-1 and TRBJ2-3; D is unclear. The CDR3 contains 12 residues. Deletions cut 7 bases from V and 2 bases from J, with 8 bases between. Germline-derived CDR1 and CDR2 are SGHRS and YFSETQ. The CDR3 sequence is CASGYFTDTQYF. The CDR3 bases are TGCGCCAGCGGCTACTTCACAGATACGCAGTATTTT.

The sample holds a few counts of this clonotype. The chain couples TRBV5-1 to TRBJ1-1, with 8 bases that match TRBD1. This CDR3 is built from 15 residues. Per the germline V gene, CDR1 is SGHRS and CDR2 is YFSETQ. The V segment lost 4 bases and the J segment 6 bases; nucleotides outside the gene matches: 11. The CDR3 DNA reads TGCGCCAGCAGCGGAACGGACAGGGCGGGAGCTGAAGCTTTCTTT. Translated, it gives CASSGTDRAGAEAFF.

Only a few counts were recorded for this clonotype. The chain recombines TRBV7-8 with TRBJ2-2, with D uncertain. Germline CDR1 reads SGHVS; CDR2 reads FQNEAQ. V was cut by 5 bases and J by 4 bases, with 20 bases left in between. The CDR3 spans 17 residues. CDR3 in amino acids: CASSPPFRARSTGELFF. The CDR3 region has the DNA TGTGCCAGCAGCCCGCCTTTCCGGGCCCGGAGCACCGGGGAGCTGTTTTTT.

This clonotype was counted between two and nine times. V gene TRBV7-2 combines with J gene TRBJ2-5; 9 bases match TRBD2. CDR1 is SGHTA and CDR2 is FQGNSA in the germline V gene. The CDR3 is 16 residues long. V lost 1 base to trimming and J lost 1 base; unmatched junction nucleotides: 4. The CDR3 DNA reads TGTGCCAGCAGCTTAGGCGGTAGCGGGGGCCAAGAGACCCAGTACTTC. As protein: CASSLGGSGGQETQYF.

This clonotype was seen more than once but under ten times. The rearrangement links TRBV6-2 or TRBV6-3 to TRBJ2-7; TRBD2 matches 9 bases. This CDR3 comprises 17 residues. V gave up 5 bases and J gave up 6 bases; unmatched junction bases: 17. Germline V gene sequence: CDR1 MNHEY, CDR2 SVGEGT. The CDR3 nucleotides are TGTGCCAGCAGTGTTCCTCGGGACGGCGGGAGGGCCCGCGAGCAGTACTTC. Residues: CASSVPRDGGRAREQYF.

This clonotype was seen a few times. V gene TRBV5-1 combines with J gene TRBJ2-5, with TRBD2 identical over 7 bases. The CDR3 is made up of 14 amino acids. Germline V gives CDR1 SGHRS, CDR2 YFSETQ. The V gene end was trimmed by 1 base and the J gene end by 3 bases; junction bases not matched to a gene: 3. CDR3 in DNA: TGCGCCAGCAGCTTGTATACTAGCGAAGAGACCCAGTACTTC. As protein: CASSLYTSEETQYF.

This clonotype has a count of ten or more. This chain uses TRBV27 with TRBJ2-1, with 7 bases fitting TRBD2. V was clipped by 3 bases and J by 10 bases; unmatched bases: 3. The CDR3 covers 12 residues. The germline gives CDR1 MNHEY, CDR2 SMNVEV (reference sequence). CDR3 amino acids: CASSFAGVEQFF. The CDR3 DNA is TGTGCCAGCAGTTTCGCGGGAGTAGAGCAGTTCTTC.

The chain is built from TRBV4-1 and TRBJ1-3; maybe TRBD1 (6 bases). The CDR3 is 19 amino acids. The V end was cut by 0 bases, the J end by 0 bases, with 18 bases between. From germline, CDR1 is MGHRA and CDR2 YSYEKL. CDR3 amino acids: CASSQDLGSGQLSGNTIYF. The CDR3 nucleotides read TGCGCCAGCAGCCAAGATCTTGGTAGTGGACAGCTCTCTGGAAACACCATATATTTT.

The V and J genes are TRBV29-1 and TRBJ2-3; a weak D match, TRBD2 (5 bases). This CDR3 has 12 residues. The V end was cut by 5 bases, the J end by 4 bases, with 10 bases between. Per the germline V gene, CDR1 is SQVTM and CDR2 is ANQGSEA. Written as DNA, the CDR3 is TGCAGCGTTCACGGGATTGCAGATACGCAGTATTTT. Protein product: CSVHGIADTQYF.

This clonotype was observed at least ten times. The rearrangement links TRBV29-1 to TRBJ2-7, with TRBD1 identical over 9 bases. From germline, CDR1 is SQVTM and CDR2 ANQGSEA. V lost 4 bases to trimming and J lost 5 bases; unmatched junction nucleotides: 3. CDR3 length: 12 amino acids. The CDR3 is CSVGQGVDEQYF. CDR3 DNA: TGCAGCGTTGGACAGGGGGTCGACGAGCAGTACTTC.

The rearrangement uses TRBV12-3 or TRBV12-4 and TRBJ1-1; D call uncertain. V was clipped by 2 bases and J by 0 bases, with 4 bases between them. The CDR3 contains 13 residues. The CDR3 nucleotides are TGTGCCAGCAGTTTAAAGATGAACACTGAAGCTTTCTTT. Amino acid sequence: CASSLKMNTEAFF.

The table lists this clonotype with a few counts. The rearrangement links TRBV24-1 to TRBJ2-7, with a weak D call TRBD2 (6 bases). Trimming took off 7 bases at V and 4 bases at J, with 10 bases between the two ends. This CDR3 comprises 12 residues. Germline CDR1 and CDR2: KGHDR and SFDVKD. CDR3: CATSSSEYEQYF. CDR3 in DNA: TGTGCCACCAGCTCTAGCGAGTACGAGCAGTACTTC.

At least ten counts were recorded for this clonotype. The J gene is TRBJ2-5, the V gene TRBV7-2, with D possibly TRBD1 on 6 matching bases. From germline, CDR1 is SGHTA and CDR2 FQGNSA. The CDR3 has 13 residues. Trimming shortened V by 3 bases and J by 4 bases, and 9 bases separated the two germline ends. The CDR3 protein is CASSFTGRETQYF. In nucleotides, the CDR3 is TGTGCCAGCAGCTTTACAGGGAGAGAGACCCAGTACTTC.

This clonotype was counted between two and nine times. This chain uses TRBV7-2 with TRBJ2-7, with D possibly TRBD1 on 6 matching bases. V shed 5 bases and J shed 0 bases, with 17 bases lying between them. CDR1 and CDR2 (germline): SGHTA, FQGNSA. The CDR3 spans 16 residues. The CDR3 sequence: CASSRAAGAFSYEQYF. The CDR3 DNA follows: TGTGCCAGCAGCCGAGCCGCAGGGGCCTTCTCCTACGAGCAGTACTTC.

In this sample, this clonotype turned up many times. CDR3 protein: CASRHPRLSSYNEQFF. Here the CDR3 DNA reads TGTGCCAGCAGACACCCGCGGCTGAGCTCCTACAATGAGCAGTTCTTC. This chain uses TRBV6-2 or TRBV6-3 with TRBJ2-1; D remains unclear. Trimming took off 6 bases at V and 0 bases at J, with 15 bases between the two ends. CDR3 length: 16 amino acids. Germline CDR1 reads MNHEY; CDR2 reads SVGEGT.

This sequence joins TRBV19 and TRBJ2-2; D unclear. The CDR3 consists of 12 residues. Trimming removed 7 bases from V and 1 base from J, with 4 bases in between. Per the germline V gene, CDR1 is LNHDA and CDR2 is SQIVND (reference sequence). The CDR3 DNA reads TGTGCCAGTACCGAGAACACCGGGGAGCTGTTTTTT. It codes for CASTENTGELFF.

The chain uses TRBV7-9 and TRBJ1-6; 12 nucleotides match TRBD1. CDR3 size: 15 residues. Germline lookup yields CDR1 SEHNR and CDR2 FQNEAQ (reference sequence). The ends lost 6 bases at V and 10 bases at J; junction bases unmatched: 7. Written as DNA, the CDR3 is TGTGCCAGCAGTCGGGACAGGGGGCAAGGATCACCCCTCCACTTT. Encoded protein: CASSRDRGQGSPLHF.